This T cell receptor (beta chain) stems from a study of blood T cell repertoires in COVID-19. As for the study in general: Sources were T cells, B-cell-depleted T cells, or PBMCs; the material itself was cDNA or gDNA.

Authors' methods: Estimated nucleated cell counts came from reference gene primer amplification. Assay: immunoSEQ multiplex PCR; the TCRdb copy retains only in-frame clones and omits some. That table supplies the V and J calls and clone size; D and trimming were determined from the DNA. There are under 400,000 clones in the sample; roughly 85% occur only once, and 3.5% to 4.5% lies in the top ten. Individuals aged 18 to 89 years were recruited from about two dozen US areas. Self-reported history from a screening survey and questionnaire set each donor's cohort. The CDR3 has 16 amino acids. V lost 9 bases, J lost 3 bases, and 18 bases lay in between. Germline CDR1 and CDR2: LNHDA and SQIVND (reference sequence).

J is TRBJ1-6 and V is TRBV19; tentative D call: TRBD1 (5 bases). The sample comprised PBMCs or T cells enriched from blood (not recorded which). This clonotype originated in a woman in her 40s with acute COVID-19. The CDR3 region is CASLWGSPLYNSPLHF. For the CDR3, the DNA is TGTGCCAGCCTTTGGGGCAGCCCCCTCTATAATTCACCCCTCCACTTT.